The clone carrying this TCR beta chain was seen only a few times. Its cognate antigen is unknown. Constant-segment primers and 5'RACE yielded cDNA libraries for TCR alpha and TCR beta, each carrying sample barcodes and UMIs. Via MiXCR, TCRdb re-called the 5' RACE reads, giving one row per CDR3 protein. Of about 470,000 distinct CDR3 sequences listed, 18% were seen once; the top ten hold roughly an eighth. These data are taken from a study of T-cell memory formation after mild COVID-19. Overall study: Largely, the TCR clusters proved donor specific. Points from the study as a whole: The study found balanced CD4/CD8 in clones contracting day 15 to 85 and a CD4+ lean in later expanders. In pre-infection memory, a portion of responding clones appeared, which suggested that cross-reactive memory joined.

Germline CDR1 and CDR2: LGHDT and YNNKEL (reference sequence). Trimming stripped 0 bases from V and 8 bases from J, with 17 bases between. This CDR3 has 16 residues. The source material was PBMCs or a T cell subset sorted from them (not recorded which). The chain links TRBV3-1 to TRBJ2-1, with D perhaps TRBD2 (5 bases). This TCR was sampled from an adult woman who had mild COVID-19 (a few samples of this study predate the infection). Cell type and time point are not known. CDR3 DNA: TGTGCCAGCAGCCAAGATCTCGGCTACGCGGGCTATGAGCAGTTCTTC. It encodes CASSQDLGYAGYEQFF.